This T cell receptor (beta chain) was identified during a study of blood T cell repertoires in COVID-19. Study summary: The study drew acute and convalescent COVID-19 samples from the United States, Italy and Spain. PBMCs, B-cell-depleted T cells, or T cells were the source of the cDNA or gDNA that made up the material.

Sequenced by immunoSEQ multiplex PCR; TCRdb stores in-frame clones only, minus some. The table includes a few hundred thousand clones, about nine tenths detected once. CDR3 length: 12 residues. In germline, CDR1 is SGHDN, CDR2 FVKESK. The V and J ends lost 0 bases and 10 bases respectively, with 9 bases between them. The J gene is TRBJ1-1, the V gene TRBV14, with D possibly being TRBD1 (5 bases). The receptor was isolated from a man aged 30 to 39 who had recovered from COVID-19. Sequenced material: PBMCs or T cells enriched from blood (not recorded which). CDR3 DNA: TGTGCCAGCAGCCAAGACAGGGCTGGAGCTTTCTTT. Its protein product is CASSQDRAGAFF.